The sequence of this TCR beta chain was determined in a study of PD-1 blockade in classical Hodgkin lymphoma. Study details: It was nivolumab at 3 mg/kg, given intravenously every 2 weeks, that patients received.

Each patient's relapse followed autologous stem cell transplantation, and brentuximab vedotin exposure varied. V lost 3 bases, J lost 4 bases, and 3 bases stayed unmatched. The CDR3 loop spans 14 amino acids. Germline V lookup: CDR1 MGHRA, CDR2 YSYEKL. The method was immunoSEQ multiplex PCR; TCRdb's version includes in-frame clones alone and lacks a portion of them. The table shows roughly 35,000 clones, with around 88% occurring only once. In regard to this clone: The antigen is unknown.

Study observations and caveats: The baseline diversity of complete responders showed similarity to that of newly diagnosed patients. Lower baseline TCR diversity was reported for newly diagnosed patients than for healthy donors. By C4D1, diversity of CD4+ TCRs had risen significantly, whereas that of CD8+ TCRs had not.

The sample consisted of peripheral blood mononuclear cells (PBMCs), taken before the second cycle of nivolumab. The clonotype comes from a human donor with classical Hodgkin lymphoma. The V gene is TRBV4-1, the J gene TRBJ1-5, with TRBD1 matching 7 bases. DNA for the CDR3: TGCGCCAGCAGCCATGCACAGGGGAATCAGCCCCAGCATTTT. Encoded protein: CASSHAQGNQPQHF.